This T cell receptor (beta chain) was profiled in a study of T-cell reconstitution after alpha-beta-depleted transplantation in children (dated by TCRdb to between 2015 and 2016). Turning to the overall study: Using TCR repertoire profiling, the study quantitatively followed how T-cell immune reconstitution unfolded in children after TCRalphabeta/CD19-depleted allogeneic hematopoietic cell transplantation.

The CDR3 covers 16 residues, taking in both the cysteine and the phenylalanine. The sequence is cut down to CDR3 DNA, 48 bases in frame from base 1. Relative to germline, V is missing 3 bases and J is missing 8 bases, with 10 bases of the junction outside any gene match. From the germline V gene (reference sequence), CDR1 is WNHNN and CDR2 is SYGVQD. Regarding this clonotype: Its specific antigen is unknown. Within one base of it there is no much larger clone, and no base qualities were kept.

The full study reports these points: Over subsequent months, a decline in hyperexpanded clone frequencies was noted, and after one year, T-cell counts and TCRbeta diversity were mostly ascribed to newly produced T cells. Apparently early alphabetaT-cell count recovery about two months after transplant reportedly relied on only several hundred rapidly expanded clones derived from non-depleted graft cells. The high TCRbeta diversity at day 60 in some patients was ascribed to recipient T cells and intrathymic progenitors that had survived conditioning.

The library relied on PCR. The sequencer listed for this sample is Illumina HiSeq 2500. TCR library preparation used molecular barcoding, with unique molecular identifiers applied to normalize quantification of the TCRbeta repertoire. Through fastp at Q25 and MiXCR, TCRdb rebuilt clones from the public reads, retaining in-frame beta chains. Each CDR3 protein appears once, grouped with its most common genes and DNA. Here the sample has 140,000 to 150,000 distinct CDR3 sequences; about 9% occur a single time. The ten top clones hold about a sixth of the sample. This sample's treatment or condition label indicates: allogeneic hematopoietic cell transplantation with graft depleted of TCRalphabeta T cells and CD19 B cells. The children who served as transplant recipients had been given grafts of TCRalphabeta/CD19-depleted allogeneic hematopoietic cells.

The chain uses TRBV10-1 and TRBJ2-4; 10 junctional bases match TRBD2. Sequences were derived from PBMCs, mostly from graft donor cells, sampled 180 days after TCRalphabeta/CD19-depleted stem cell transplant. The sequence was obtained from a female patient aged 2-9 years who had a stem cell transplant for congenital amegakaryocytic thrombocytopenia, so the T cells may come from the graft donor. The CDR3 region has the sequence CASSDVVLAGGDIQYF. The DNA sequence follows: TGCGCCAGCAGTGACGTTGTCTTAGCGGGAGGTGACATTCAGTACTTC.